The 22 T cell receptor beta chains reported below all come from one sample, sequenced in a study of shared clonotypes between healthy human individuals. Data came from immunoSEQ multiplex PCR; TCRdb stores just in-frame clones and leaves some out. The sample yields about 2.3 million clones, about nine tenths seen once. Sequencing input: naive CD4+ T cells from PBMCs. The subset was: CD45RA+ positively selected. These receptors originate from a man between 18 and 35 years old in good health. Some clones in this sample may be carry-over from other donors' samples.

A remark on this clone: No DNA is shown, since the ends of the CDR3 on it are uncertain; the CDR3 is the one TCRdb lists. V gene TRBV29-1 combines with J gene TRBJ2-1; the D call TRBD2 from the table was never checked on the DNA. Looked up from germline, CDR1 is SQVTM and CDR2 is ANQGSEA. Inclusive of both ends, the CDR3 amounts to 15 amino acids. Here the CDR3 reads CSVGSGSFIPHSEFF.

The CDR3 DNA follows: TGCGCCAGCAGCCAGTTGGGCACAGATACGCAGTATTTT. Translation gives CASSQLGTDTQYF. The chain has TRBV4-1 and TRBJ2-3; D unclear. CDR1 and CDR2 (germline): MGHRA, YSYEKL. V was cut by 3 bases and J by 1 base, with 5 bases left in between. The length of the CDR3 is 13 residues.

This clone was observed a single time. This chain joins TRBV28 and TRBJ2-7, with unresolved D. CDR3 size: 15 residues. Germline CDR1 is MDHEN and CDR2 is SYDVKM. V gave up 10 bases and J gave up 1 base, with 20 bases separating them. CDR3 sequence: CATSSPGTGSYEQYF. In DNA form, the CDR3 reads TGTGCCACCTCTTCACCCGGAACTGGATCCTACGAGCAGTACTTC.

The chain is built from TRBV5-1 and TRBJ2-2; D is possibly TRBD2 (5 bases). The CDR3 totals 15 residues. The germline V and J ends were trimmed by 2 bases and 5 bases, with 13 bases remaining between them. Germline V gives CDR1 SGHRS, CDR2 YFSETQ. CDR3 amino acids: CASSFDGRGTGELFF. For the CDR3, the DNA is TGCGCCAGCAGCTTCGACGGCCGCGGGACCGGGGAGCTGTTTTTT.

V and J are TRBV5-1 and TRBJ1-1; a possible D gene is TRBD1 (5 bases). Trimming left V 3 bases short and J 1 base short, with 13 bases between. Germline loops: CDR1 SGHRS, CDR2 YFSETQ. CDR3 length: 15 amino acids. For the CDR3, the DNA is TGCGCCAGCAGCTACGAGACAGTTTCGAACACTGAAGCTTTCTTT. This translates into CASSYETVSNTEAFF.

The J gene is TRBJ1-5, the V gene TRBV7-2; D is unresolved. Trimming removed 3 bases at V and 6 bases at J, with 12 bases between. Per the germline V gene, CDR1 is SGHTA and CDR2 is FQGNSA. This CDR3 region has 14 residues. The CDR3 DNA reads TGTGCCAGCAGCTTCTCCCATGCGGCTCAGCCCCAGCATTTT. It codes for CASSFSHAAQPQHF. Combining the CDR3 with reference TRBV7-2 and TRBJ1-5 gives the whole variable domain GAGVSQSPSNKVTEKGKDVELRCDPISGHTALYWYRQSLGQGLEFLIYFQGNSAPDKSGLPSDRFSAERTGGSVSTLTIQRTQQEDSAVYLCASSFSHAAQPQHFGDGTRLSIL.

This clone was seen just once. The rearrangement joins TRBV7-7 to TRBJ2-7, with 7 positions matching TRBD1. The length of the CDR3 is 15 residues. The junction had 10 bases not matched to a gene; V was cut back by 6 bases and J by 2 bases. The germline CDR1 and CDR2 sequences are SSHAT and FNYEAQ (reference sequence). The CDR3 region is CASSRDRASTYEQYF. Written as DNA, the CDR3 is TGTGCCAGCAGTAGGGACAGAGCTAGTACCTACGAGCAGTACTTC.

The chain combines TRBV14 with TRBJ1-1; 7 bases match TRBD1. The CDR3 consists of 16 residues. V shed 4 bases, J shed 0 bases, and the junction held 8 bases outside the gene matches. The germline V gene has CDR1 SGHDN and CDR2 FVKESK. The CDR3 coding sequence is TGTGCCAGCAGCCGCGGAGGGGGCGGAATGAACACTGAAGCTTTCTTT. This translates into CASSRGGGGMNTEAFF.

The V gene is TRBV5-1, the J gene TRBJ2-3; 10 bases are a match to TRBD2. Unmatched junction bases numbered 9, after V lost 5 bases and J lost 3 bases. The CDR3 has 16 residues. In germline, CDR1 is SGHRS, CDR2 YFSETQ. The CDR3 bases are TGCGCCAGCAGTTATGGACTAGCGGACGGTACAGATACGCAGTATTTT. This encodes CASSYGLADGTDTQYF. Using reference TRBV5-1 and TRBJ2-3 for the parts outside the CDR3, the full variable domain is KAGVTQTPRYLIKTRGQQVTLSCSPISGHRSVSWYQQTPGQGLQFLFEYFSETQRNKGNFPGRFSGRQFSNSRSEMNVSTLELGDSALYLCASSYGLADGTDTQYFGPGTRLTVL.

This chain connects TRBV12-2 to TRBJ2-1; the table's TRBD2 call for D was not verified on the DNA. TRBV12-2 is reported as a pseudogene. The CDR3 is 16 residues long. The CDR3 DNA is TGTGCAAGTCGCTTAGATTTGCGGGGCACCTACAATGAGCAGTTCTTC. Its protein product is CASRLDLRGTYNEQFF.

About this clone: The same CDR3 is also encoded by other DNA sequences in this sample. This chain links TRBV7-2 with TRBJ1-1, with 9 bases identical to TRBD1. The CDR3 is 14 amino acids. Germline V gives CDR1 SGHTA, CDR2 FQGNSA. The J segment lost 1 base and the V segment lost 4 bases, leaving 1 base of the junction unmatched. The CDR3 region has the DNA TGTGCCAGCAGCTCGGGACAGGGGAACACTGAAGCTTTCTTT. It is translated as CASSSGQGNTEAFF.

This clone turned up a few times. The chain is built from TRBV4-2 and TRBJ1-1; D is unclear. The V and J ends lost 4 bases and 10 bases respectively, with 13 bases between them. The CDR3 length is 12 residues. Germline V gene sequence: CDR1 LGHNA, CDR2 YNFKEQ. CDR3 sequence: CASSPQNRRAFF. The CDR3 bases are TGTGCCAGCAGCCCTCAAAACAGAAGAGCTTTCTTT.

In DNA, the CDR3 is TGCGCCAGCAGCTCACAGGGAACTACAGATACGCAGTATTTT. It specifies CASSSQGTTDTQYF. This sequence joins TRBV5-1 and TRBJ2-3; possibly TRBD1 for D (6 bases). The length of the CDR3 is 14 residues. Trimming removed 3 bases at V and 3 bases at J, with 11 bases between. Germline CDR1 SGHRS, CDR2 YFSETQ.

The rearrangement uses TRBV6-5 and TRBJ1-1, with 7 bases identical to TRBD1. The CDR3 loop spans 15 amino acids. Trimming removed 6 bases from V and 4 bases from J; junction bases left unmatched: 11. CDR1 is MNHEY and CDR2 is SVGAGI in the germline V gene. CDR3 DNA: TGTGCCAGCAGGCGGGACAGTAATCTTATCACTGAAGCTTTCTTT. Protein: CASRRDSNLITEAFF.

V gene TRBV11-2 combines with J gene TRBJ1-2; possibly TRBD1 for D (5 bases). CDR3 size: 14 residues. The V gene lost 8 bases and the J gene lost 4 bases, with 17 bases spanning the gap. Germline loops: CDR1 SGHAT, CDR2 FQNNGV. The CDR3 sequence is CASHRDPTSYGYTF. The DNA of the CDR3 is TGTGCCAGCCACCGGGACCCCACCTCCTATGGCTACACCTTC.

This chain links TRBV5-1 with TRBJ2-2, with a tentative D call TRBD2 (6 bases). The germline V gene has CDR1 SGHRS and CDR2 YFSETQ. V was cut by 4 bases and J by 0 bases, with 10 bases left in between. The CDR3 totals 15 residues. The CDR3 protein is CASSPGEPNTGELFF. The CDR3 nucleotides read TGCGCCAGCAGCCCGGGGGAGCCGAACACCGGGGAGCTGTTTTTT.

The J gene is TRBJ1-1, the V gene TRBV5-1; 7 nucleotides match TRBD1. V shed 4 bases, J shed 3 bases, and the junction held 9 bases outside the gene matches. The CDR3 has 15 amino acids. Per germline, CDR1 SGHRS and CDR2 YFSETQ. CDR3 DNA: TGCGCCAGCAGCCCCTCCGGGACAGCAGACACTGAAGCTTTCTTT. Encoded protein: CASSPSGTADTEAFF.

This clone was found once. Other DNA sequences from this sample encode an identical CDR3 as well. The rearrangement joins TRBV7-9 to TRBJ1-4; D call uncertain. V was pared by 1 base and J by 3 bases, with 6 bases between. Germline CDR1 is SEHNR and CDR2 is FQNEAQ (reference sequence). This CDR3 region has 14 residues. The CDR3 sequence is CASSLGGSNEKLFF. DNA for the CDR3: TGTGCCAGCAGCTTAGGGGGTTCTAATGAAAAACTGTTTTTT. The whole variable domain, filled in from reference TRBV7-9 and TRBJ1-4, reads DTGVSQNPRHKITKRGQNVTFRCDPISEHNRLYWYRQTLGQGPEFLTYFQNEAQLEKSRLLSDRFSAERPKGSFSTLEIQRTEQGDSAMYLCASSLGGSNEKLFFGSGTQLSVL.

V and J are TRBV2 and TRBJ1-1; tentative D call: TRBD1 (6 bases). This CDR3 is 14 amino acids long. Trimming shortened V by 3 bases and J by 4 bases, and 12 bases separated the two germline ends. The germline V gene has CDR1 SNHLY and CDR2 FYNNEI. The CDR3, as DNA: TGTGCCAGCAGTGATTGGGGGCAGGGCACTGAAGCTTTCTTT. Translated: CASSDWGQGTEAFF.

The chain links TRBV29-1 to TRBJ2-7; D might be TRBD2 (6 bases). The CDR3 has 13 residues. V was shortened by 5 bases and J by 2 bases, with 13 bases between the two germline ends. CDR1 is SQVTM, CDR2 ANQGSEA, per germline. CDR3 nucleotide sequence: TGCAGCGTTCTAGGAGCGGGCCCCTACGAGCAGTACTTC. Its translation is CSVLGAGPYEQYF.

The CDR3 region has the DNA TGCGCCAGCAGCCAAGATCTTGGGCGGGAAGAGACCCAGTACTTC. This encodes CASSQDLGREETQYF. This chain uses TRBV4-3 with TRBJ2-5; TRBD2 might be the D (5 bases). V shed 0 bases and J shed 3 bases, with 11 bases lying between them. This CDR3 has 15 amino acids. From germline, CDR1 is LGHNA and CDR2 YSLEER.

Details on this clone: Distinct nucleotide sequences in the sample also encode this CDR3. V is TRBV2 and J is TRBJ2-5, with D unclear. The CDR3 is made up of 11 amino acids. Germline V gene lookup returns CDR1 SNHLY and CDR2 FYNNEI. V was trimmed by 3 bases and J by 5 bases, leaving 4 bases between them. CDR3 amino acids: CASSDYETQYF. CDR3 in DNA: TGTGCCAGCAGTGATTACGAGACCCAGTACTTC.